Each of the 14 T cell receptor beta chains below was sequenced from the same sample in a study of shared clonotypes between healthy human individuals. Clones were sequenced by immunoSEQ multiplex PCR, and TCRdb holds only the in-frame ones, with some missing. Here the sample spans more than 550,000 clones, around 70% being singletons. The sample was memory CD4+ T cells sorted from blood. Specified subset: CD45RA-negative fraction. These receptor sequences come from a woman aged 25 to 39 in good health.

This chain connects TRBV19 to TRBJ1-3; TRBD1 might be the D (6 bases). V lost 5 bases to trimming and J lost 5 bases, with 19 bases between them. Germline V gene lookup returns CDR1 LNHDA and CDR2 SQIVND (reference sequence). This CDR3 region has 16 residues. The CDR3 DNA reads as TGTGCCAGTAGTCTTCCGACCGGGACACATAGAAACACCATATATTTT. It codes for CASSLPTGTHRNTIYF.

The chain employs TRBV6-1 and TRBJ2-1; D is uncertain. The CDR3 is 15 amino acids. V gave up 2 bases and J gave up 6 bases, with 14 bases separating them. CDR1 is MNHNS, CDR2 SASEGT, per germline. In DNA, the CDR3 is TGTGCCAGCAGTGAATCCAGAATTCGTCTCAATGAGCAGTTCTTC. Encoded protein: CASSESRIRLNEQFF.

The chain couples TRBV5-6 to TRBJ1-1; the D is unclear. V was clipped by 0 bases and J by 3 bases, with 9 bases between them. The CDR3 length is 14 residues. CDR1 and CDR2 from the germline V gene are SGHDT and YYEEEE. CDR3 amino acids: CASSLGAGDTEAFF. The DNA of the CDR3 is TGTGCCAGCAGCTTGGGGGCAGGAGACACTGAAGCTTTCTTT.

The sample holds one count of this clone. Here the CDR3 DNA reads TGTGCCAGTAGTATTTCCGGTAACAATCAGCCCCAGCATTTT. This sequence encodes CASSISGNNQPQHF. The rearrangement links TRBV19 to TRBJ1-5; D unclear. The CDR3 runs 14 residues. Germline V gene sequence: CDR1 LNHDA, CDR2 SQIVND (reference sequence). V was trimmed by 3 bases and J by 3 bases, leaving 9 bases between them.

The V call is TRBV6-5, the J call TRBJ1-1; TRBD1 is a possible D gene (5 bases). V lost 4 bases and J lost 8, with 11 bases in between. The CDR3 extends over 12 amino acids. CDR1 and CDR2 from the germline V gene are MNHEY and SVGAGI. CDR3 in amino acids: CASSFTGTEAFF. The CDR3 DNA reads TGTGCCAGCAGTTTTACCGGGACCGAAGCTTTCTTT.

V is TRBV18 and J is TRBJ2-3, with D perhaps TRBD1 or TRBD2 (5 bases each). V lost 3 bases and J lost 4, with 17 bases in between. The CDR3 length is 16 residues. Germline V gene lookup returns CDR1 KGHSH and CDR2 LQKENI. The CDR3 here is CASSPTLGTGADTQYF. The CDR3 bases are TGTGCCAGCTCACCCACGCTGGGGACCGGAGCAGATACGCAGTATTTT.

A few counts support this clone. This chain connects TRBV18 to TRBJ2-3; maybe TRBD1 (6 bases). Trimming shortened V by 4 bases and J by 3 bases, and 11 bases separated the two germline ends. Germline CDR1 reads KGHSH; CDR2 reads LQKENI. The CDR3 has 14 amino acids. The CDR3 here is CASSLSTGTDTQYF. CDR3 DNA sequence: TGTGCCAGCTCACTCTCCACAGGGACAGATACGCAGTATTTT.

The chain employs TRBV6-1 and TRBJ2-5; D is undetermined. Trimming stripped 5 bases from V and 2 bases from J, with 3 bases between. Germline V gene sequence: CDR1 MNHNS, CDR2 SASEGT. This CDR3 spans 11 amino acids. CDR3 in DNA: TGTGCCAGCAGTCAACAAGAGACCCAGTACTTC. Translated: CASSQQETQYF.

This clone was detected a few times. The gene calls are TRBV19 and TRBJ1-4; TRBD1 agrees at 7 bases. This CDR3 has 15 residues. The germline gives CDR1 LNHDA, CDR2 SQIVND (reference sequence). Losses at the gene ends were 5 bases for V and 8 bases for J; bases not matched to a gene: 11. The CDR3 nucleotides read TGTGCCAGTAGTCCAAAGCAGGGGGATCGCGAAAAACTGTTTTTT. This codes for CASSPKQGDREKLFF.

On this clone: With a much larger clone just one base away, this may be a read error. This chain links TRBV7-3 with TRBJ2-7; D may be TRBD2 (6 bases). Germline-derived CDR1 and CDR2 are SGHTA and FQGTGA. The CDR3 totals 13 residues. Between the trimmed V and J ends, which lost 2 bases and 3 bases, there was a span of 8 bases. CDR3: CASSLGTFYEQYF. CDR3 nucleotides: TGTGCCAGCAGCTTAGGGACTTTCTACGAGCAGTACTTC.

The rearrangement joins TRBV18 to TRBJ2-1; 7 positions match TRBD2. The CDR3 is made up of 15 amino acids. Germline trimming cut 3 bases from V and 7 bases from J; bases unmatched to any gene: 9. Germline V gene data show CDR1 as KGHSH and CDR2 as LQKENI. CDR3 sequence: CASSPASGTGNEQFF. The CDR3 nucleotides are TGTGCCAGCTCACCGGCGAGCGGGACCGGTAATGAGCAGTTCTTC.

The V call is TRBV18, the J call TRBJ2-5, with 8 bases aligning to TRBD2. The V segment lost 3 bases and the J segment 2 bases; nucleotides outside the gene matches: 5. The CDR3 sequence is 15 residues long. CDR1 and CDR2 (germline): KGHSH, LQKENI. CDR3 nucleotide sequence: TGTGCCAGCTCACCTCGGACTAGCCAACAAGAGACCCAGTACTTC. Its protein product is CASSPRTSQQETQYF.

The rearrangement uses TRBV4-1 and TRBJ2-7, with TRBD2 identical over 10 bases. The J segment lost 5 bases and the V segment lost 2 bases, leaving 9 bases of the junction unmatched. This CDR3 spans 16 amino acids. From germline, CDR1 is MGHRA and CDR2 YSYEKL. Here the CDR3 reads CASSQTLLAGADEQYF. CDR3 in DNA: TGCGCCAGCAGCCAAACGCTTCTAGCGGGAGCCGACGAGCAGTACTTC.

J is TRBJ2-7 and V is TRBV4-2, with TRBD2 matching 10 bases. CDR1 is LGHNA and CDR2 is YNFKEQ in the germline V gene. The ends lost 1 base at V and 6 bases at J; junction bases unmatched: 12. CDR3 length equals 17 residues. DNA for the CDR3: TGTGCCAGCAGCCAAGTCAAGCGGGAGGGCCGTTGCAGCGAGCAGTACTTC. It yields the protein CASSQVKREGRCSEQYF.